Listed below are T cell receptor beta chains from one sample, sequenced in a study of a mutant IDH1 vaccine in newly diagnosed glioma. Their target antigens are unknown. Generated by immunoSEQ multiplex PCR, the TCRdb table keeps only in-frame clones and is missing some. Of about 48,000 clones in the sample, 65% to 80% were seen once. Specimen: PBMCs, collected from a glioma patient whose treatment included an IDH1 peptide vaccine. Receptors originate from a man aged 35-49 years with glioma. Each CDR3 is given with its conserved first and last residue. A D gene is named only where the DNA matches it firmly. Part of the rows lack a size; the others show once, few, many or a class for expanded clones.

clone_size d_call j_call v_call cdr3_nt cdr3_aa
- TRBD1 TRBJ1-2 TRBV10-2 TGCGCCAGCAGAGTGGACAGGGGAGCCTATGGCTACACCTTC CASRVDRGAYGYTF
- - TRBJ1-6 TRBV14 TGTGCCAGCAGCCAAGGGCGGTTAAATTCACCCCTCCACTTT CASSQGRLNSPLHF
- - TRBJ1-6 TRBV7-2 TGTGCCAGCAGCCCCGGACGGCCCTATAATTCACCCCTCCACTTT CASSPGRPYNSPLHF
- - TRBJ1-1 TRBV4-1 TGCGCCAGCAGCCAGCAGACAGTTAAGACTGAAGCTTTCTTT CASSQQTVKTEAFF
- - TRBJ1-1 TRBV5-1 TGCGCCAGCAGCTTAGACGGCCTGAACACTGAAGCTTTCTTT CASSLDGLNTEAFF
once - TRBJ2-1 TRBV5-1 TGCGCCAGCAGCTTGGAACAGAGTGCCTCCTACAATGAGCAGTTCTTC CASSLEQSASYNEQFF
- - TRBJ2-7 TRBV7-2 TGTGCCAGCAGCTTATCCCGGGGGATCAACGAGCAGTACTTC CASSLSRGINEQYF
- - TRBJ1-2 TRBV29-1 TGCAGCGTTGGGACAGCGGAGGGCTACACCTTC CSVGTAEGYTF
once TRBD1 TRBJ2-1 TRBV5-1 TGCGCCAGCGCCCCCCGGGGACAGGGGCGGGATGAGCAGTTCTTC CASAPRGQGRDEQFF
- - TRBJ2-5 TRBV2 TGTGCCAGCAGTACTGAGGAGACCCAGTACTTC CASSTEETQYF
- - TRBJ1-6 TRBV2 TGTGCCAGTGAGCTGGGACCCCCTAATTCACCCCTCCACTTT CASELGPPNSPLHF
- - TRBJ1-2 TRBV5-6 TGTGCCAGCAGCTTGCTCGATTCAGGGGCTACCCTCTATGGCTACACCTTC CASSLLDSGATLYGYTF
- - TRBJ2-6 TRBV6-1 TGTGCCAGCAGTGAAGGGGCGGACGGGGCCAACGTCCTGACTTTC CASSEGADGANVLTF
- - TRBJ1-5 TRBV2 TGTGCCAGCAGTGAATGGGAGGTACCGGGGCCCCAGCATTTT CASSEWEVPGPQHF
- - TRBJ1-1 TRBV5-1 TGCGCCAGCCGCCGGGACGGCGGGGATTTAAACACTGAAGCTTTCTTT CASRRDGGDLNTEAFF
- TRBD1 TRBJ2-7 TRBV7-9 TGTGCCAGCAGCCCCCCCAATGGGACAGAGTTCGCCTACGAGCAGTACTTC CASSPPNGTEFAYEQYF
- TRBD1 TRBJ2-1 TRBV19 TGTGCCAGTAGTCAAGACAGGGGAGGATGGGAGCAGTTCTTC CASSQDRGGWEQFF
- - TRBJ1-5 TRBV7-8 TGTGCCAGCAGCTTAGTAAGTCAGGGAAGCAATCAGCCCCAGCATTTT CASSLVSQGSNQPQHF
- - TRBJ2-2 TRBV5-1 TGCGCCAGCAGCTTGGTAGGGATGGCACCCGGGGAGCTGTTTTTT CASSLVGMAPGELFF
once - TRBJ2-1 TRBV4-1 TGCGCCAGCAGCCAAGTTGGGGGGCGTTCAGGTGAGCAGTTCTTC CASSQVGGRSGEQFF
- - TRBJ2-7 TRBV30 TGTGCCTGGAGTGTACAACTCTACGAGCAGTACTTC CAWSVQLYEQYF
- - TRBJ2-3 TRBV27 TGTGCCAGCAGTTTAGGGCCGGGGGGCCCGGGAGATACGCAGTATTTT CASSLGPGGPGDTQYF
- - TRBJ1-1 TRBV18 TGTGCCAGCTCACCTCCGAGGGCCAGGGCGAACACTGAAGCTTTCTTT CASSPPRARANTEAFF
- - TRBJ1-1 TRBV12-5 TGTGCTAGTGGTTTGTCCCGCCTACAGGGTATCTCCCCTGAAGCTTTCTTT CASGLSRLQGISPEAFF
- - TRBJ1-2 TRBV29-1 TGCAGCGTGTTGTCCCGCGGGAATGGCTACACCTTC CSVLSRGNGYTF
- - TRBJ2-1 TRBV18 TGTGCCAGCTCACCACAATCGGGCGGGGGCAGATACAATGAGCAGTTCTTC CASSPQSGGGRYNEQFF
- - TRBJ2-5 TRBV5-6 TGTGCCAGCAGCTTAGAGGGGATCCCGAGCCAAGAGACCCAGTACTTC CASSLEGIPSQETQYF
- - TRBJ1-2 TRBV27 TGTGCCAGCAGTTTAGGACAGAGGAACTATGGCTACACCTTC CASSLGQRNYGYTF
few TRBD1 TRBJ2-7 TRBV6-5 TGTGCCAGCAGTTTAACACTACAGGGGAACTACGAGCAGTACTTC CASSLTLQGNYEQYF
- - TRBJ1-1 TRBV7-9 TGTGCCAGCAGCGCCGACAGTGAAGCTTTCTTT CASSADSEAFF
- - TRBJ1-1 TRBV5-4 TGTGCCAGCAGCTTGGAACAGAGGGACACTGAAGCTTTCTTT CASSLEQRDTEAFF
- - TRBJ2-6 TRBV10-3 TGTGCCATCAGTGAGGGCAGGGATTCTGGGGCCAACGTCCTGACTTTC CAISEGRDSGANVLTF
- TRBD1 TRBJ2-7 TRBV10-3 TGTGCCGCGAGCCGGGACAGGTCCTACGAGCAGTACTTC CAASRDRSYEQYF
- - TRBJ1-4 TRBV29-1 TGCAGCGTCGGCGGAGGGGAGGGGACTAATGAAAAACTGTTTTTT CSVGGGEGTNEKLFF
- - TRBJ2-7 TRBV6-4 TGTGCCAGCAGTGACAAATTCACAGGGACAACCTCCTACGAGCAGTACTTC CASSDKFTGTTSYEQYF
- - TRBJ1-5 TRBV19 TGTGCCAGTAGGACTGCAGAAGGGAAGGGCAATCAGCCCCAGCATTTT CASRTAEGKGNQPQHF
- TRBD1 TRBJ2-1 TRBV5-1 TGCGCCAGCAGCGGATGGGACAGCTATAATGAGCAGTTCTTC CASSGWDSYNEQFF
- - TRBJ2-3 TRBV6-1 TGTGCCAGCAGGTTACAGGGTACCACAGATACGCAGTATTTT CASRLQGTTDTQYF
- - TRBJ1-1 TRBV15 TGTGCCACCAGCAGTGGAGGAGGGCGGATAATGAACACTGAAGCTTTCTTT CATSSGGGRIMNTEAFF
many - TRBJ1-1 TRBV10-3 TGTGCCATCAGTACCAGTGTCATGAACACTGAAGCTTTCTTT CAISTSVMNTEAFF
- - TRBJ1-1 TRBV7-2 TGTGCCAGCAGCTTAGCGGGGGGGCGAGGCACTGAAGCTTTCTTT CASSLAGGRGTEAFF
- - TRBJ2-5 TRBV11-2 TGTGCCAGCAGCTCACCCAGTGGACAGACCCAGTACTTC CASSSPSGQTQYF
- - TRBJ2-1 TRBV5-1 TGCGCCAGTAGACTTCAGGGCTCCTACAATGAGCAGTTCTTC CASRLQGSYNEQFF
- TRBD2 TRBJ2-7 TRBV10-1 TGCGCCAGCAGTGATGGGGGGGGGCAGTACTTC CASSDGGGQYF
- TRBD1 TRBJ1-1 TRBV7-2 TGTGCCAGCAGCTTCGGACAGGGGGCGACTGAAGCTTTCTTT CASSFGQGATEAFF
- TRBD1 TRBJ2-3 TRBV13 TGTGCCAGCAGCTTAAGGGGGCTAAGCACAGATACGCAGTATTTT CASSLRGLSTDTQYF
- - TRBJ1-3 TRBV5-6 TGTGCCAGCAGCTTGGTCGCCGGCGCGTCTGGAAACACCATATATTTT CASSLVAGASGNTIYF
- - TRBJ2-7 TRBV5-5 TGTGCCAGCAGCTTACTCGGGGCCTACGAGCAGTACTTC CASSLLGAYEQYF
once TRBD1 TRBJ2-1 TRBV19 TGTGCCAGTAGTCTATGGCGTCAGGGGGCTCGGGCCTACAATGAGCAGTTCTTC CASSLWRQGARAYNEQFF
- TRBD2 TRBJ2-2 TRBV5-4 TGTGCCAGCAGCTCTAACGCTCCGTGGACTAGTATATCCGGGGAGCTGTTTTTT CASSSNAPWTSISGELFF